This TCR beta chain was sequenced for a study of T cell responses to AZD1222 COVID-19 vaccine (dated by TCRdb to about 2021). The study in broad terms: AZD1222 recipients given second doses at about 4 weeks or at about 12 weeks were pooled, since spike-specific TCR depth and breadth were not found to differ between the two schedules. A total of more than 230 trial participants underwent TCR sequencing, of whom 207 had received two doses of AZD1222 and about 25 had received two doses of the MenACWY control vaccine. Enrollment into the trials was organized by age into subgroups of 18-55, 56-69 and 70-plus years, and those subgroups contained approximately 160, 26 and 62 TCR-sequenced participants, respectively.

Study-level results and caveats: Participants were mostly white British, with more females than males. The authors suggested clonal diversity may have been underestimated. Conclusions about previously exposed vaccinees were limited because only 5 or 6 AZD1222 recipients were SARS-CoV-2 seropositive at baseline. The vaccine-associated CD4 TCRs covered the entire spike protein, and the dominant responses fell in regions 160-218 and 743-854. In the small 56-69-year group, the increase in depth fell short of significance, most likely because of low power. Nearly half of unique spike-specific TCRs reportedly recognized epitopes outside regions mutated in the B.1.351 and B.1.1.7 variants. Spike-specific TCR breadth and depth rose significantly after two AZD1222 doses compared with day 0 and with MenACWY recipients. No day 14 peak-response samples were available, so repertoires were characterized only after the peak T cell response.

The CDR3 regions of human TCRbeta chains were analyzed by immunosequencing. In the source study's methods: TCRs in the repertoires were matched against a reference library of SARS-CoV-2-specific TCRs that had been generated with the MIRA antigen-specificity platform. Breadth was defined as the fraction of unique TCRs that were SARS-CoV-2-associated. Depth was defined as the fraction of total T cells that were SARS-CoV-2-associated. Each spike-specific TCR was assigned to its reactive spike region and to a CD4 or CD8 class using the MIRA data. Log10-transformed breadth and depth values were compared by one-way ANOVA with Sidak's multiple comparisons tests. What TCRdb holds here is the immuneACCESS table cut down to in-frame rearrangements. Part of the clones is not present; checked against another copy, under half of the missing clones reflect an unresolved V gene, and the others are unexplained. V and J calls plus clone size are reproduced from that table; the DNA served to infer D and trimming. This sample holds about 130,000 clones; 70% to 90% were observed only once. Around 22% of the sample belongs to the ten largest clones.

As to this clone: This receptor's antigen is unknown. Base quality data are lacking; no much larger clone is found one base away.

The CDR3 measures 14 amino acids from cysteine to phenylalanine. The CDR3 DNA has 42 bases and is translated from base 1. Via the germline V gene (reference sequence), CDR1 is GTSNPN and CDR2 SVGIG. V is reduced by 0 bases and J by 6 bases, leaving a spacing of 14 bases between them. Read against the paper, the sample's time point label means: baseline before first vaccination. Vaccinee samples came from UK trials COV001 and COV002, including a single-blind randomized controlled phase 2/3 trial of AZD1222 (ChAdOx1 nCoV-19) in healthy adults. For TCRbeta chain sequencing, PBMC samples from trial participants were taken at day 0 and at day 28 after the second dose.

The material was peripheral blood, obtained on day 0 of AZD1222 vaccination. The rearrangement joined TRBV30 to TRBJ1-2; no confident D gene assignment can be made. The clonotype originates from an adult in good health. Here the CDR3 is given as CAWSVLPKGHGYTF. The DNA sequence is TGTGCCTGGAGTGTCCTCCCCAAGGGTCATGGCTACACCTTC. The variable domain in full, with residues beyond the CDR3 obtained from the reference TRBV30 and TRBJ1-2 genes, is SQTIHQWPATLVQPVGSPLSLECTVEGTSNPNLYWYRQAAGRGLQLLFYSVGIGQISSEVPQNLSASRPQDRQFILSSKKLLLSDSGFYLCAWSVLPKGHGYTFGSGTRLTVV.